This T cell receptor (beta chain) is from a study of vaccination and CD4 T cells after COVID-19 (dated 2022 in TCRdb). About the full investigation: Convalescent patients had a positive SARS-CoV-2 result on nasal swab PCR, and of these patients, under ten had mild disease and one had severe disease. In the convalescent cohort there were six males and four females, among whom were two Hispanic individuals, seven Caucasians, two Asians and one multiracial person. Two doses of either the Pfizer-BioNTech BNT162b2 vaccine (n=8) or the Moderna mRNA-1273 vaccine (n=2) were administered to participants. Post-COVID blood samples from convalescent patients were collected a median of roughly 100 days after diagnosis, with a range of about 30 to 170 days. Post-vaccine blood samples were obtained a median of approximately 74 days after the second vaccine dose, with a range of roughly 12 to 250 days. The cultures were stimulated with overlapping spike peptide pools from SARS-CoV-2 and from the common cold coronaviruses HCoV-NL63, HCoV-OC43 and HCoV-229E. As controls, cultures received a CEFX viral epitope pool (the positive control), an HIV-1 Nef peptide pool (the negative control), or no peptide at all. In fewer than 12 COVID-19 convalescent patients and several infection-naive healthy vaccine recipients, researchers compared the spike-specific CD4+ TCR repertoire from before mRNA vaccination with the repertoire from after. The research as a whole found: The study included relatively few convalescent patients and did not analyze early timepoints after natural infection. In convalescent patients, nearly all vaccine-specific clones (304 of 307) were found to be mono-reactive for SARS-CoV-2 spike rather than cross-reactive with common cold coronaviruses. The median count of SARS-CoV-2-reactive clonotypes went up from 20 to 25 after infection to 30 to 40 after vaccination, although the change was not significant. Among the post-vaccine SARS-CoV-2-reactive clones in convalescent patients, a median around 85% showed up only after vaccination, which suggests vaccine-specific priming.

What this sample's treatment or condition label stands for: roughly ten-day PBMC culture with coronavirus spike peptide pools or control peptides (ViraFEST assay). The ViraFEST assay was used in the study, in which antigen-specific T cells were expanded with peptide pools and expanded clonotypes were subsequently identified by TCR sequencing. Positive SARS-CoV-2 PCR tests in the convalescent patients dated from March to December 2020, before Alpha, Beta and Delta variants emerged in the United States. Each well held about 2 million PBMCs cultured in IMDM containing about 5% human AB serum and 9 to 10 IU/ml IL-2, with around 9.2 ug/ml peptide pools added. Half of the culture medium was replaced with fresh IL-2-containing medium on days 3 and 7. After 10 days of culture, CD4+ T cells were isolated by negative selection using the EasySep CD4+ T cell isolation kit. Ficoll-Paque Plus gradient centrifugation was used to isolate PBMCs from whole blood, and the isolated PBMCs were then either used fresh or cryopreserved at -140C. Each culture condition was generally run in triplicate wells.

From its cysteine to its phenylalanine, the CDR3 spans 14 amino acids. The only DNA kept is the CDR3, 42 bases in frame from the first base. V and J are truncated by 2 bases and 5 bases respectively, leaving an intervening sequence of 13 bases. The germline V gene (reference sequence) sets CDR1 to SEHNR and CDR2 to FQNEAQ. Notes on this clonotype: No antigen is known for it. Base quality data are lacking; no much larger clone is found one base away.

The method behind the library was PCR. DNA from cultured CD4+ T cells was subjected to TCR sequencing with the Oncomine TCR Beta short-read assay at the Johns Hopkins FTIC core. The QIAamp micro DNA kit was used to extract genomic DNA from the cultured CD4+ T cells. Oncomine TCR Beta libraries from cultured CD4+ T cells were pooled with unique dual indexes and sequenced on an Illumina iSeq 100. Under the source paper's analysis protocol: Non-productive sequences were filtered out, and CDR3s that did not start with C, did not end with F or W, or were shorter than 7 amino acids were discarded. The MANAFEST web application identified antigen-specific clonotypes by comparing peptide-stimulated wells against reference wells and other culture wells. To be called positive, a clone needed an FDR below 0.05, an odds ratio above 5, and a productive frequency above 0.1% in at least two of three replicate wells. A clonotype counted as cross-reactive if it showed significant expansion both in the SARS-CoV-2 spike wells and in at least one common cold coronavirus spike condition. Levenshtein distances (stringdist) and unrooted phylogenetic trees (ape) in R version 3.6.1 were used to assess CDR3 homology. TCRdb ran its own pipeline on the public reads, namely fastp trimming at Q25 and MiXCR clone calling, and kept in-frame beta chains. Here each entry gathers all rows of one CDR3 protein and keeps the most common genes and DNA. These V and J calls rely on TCRdb rather than the paper's analysis. Present in this sample are about 24,000 distinct CDR3 sequences, roughly 64% of which were seen just once. The ten largest make up 7.8% of the sample.

The specimen was CD4+ T cells from blood, cultured in vitro. The receptor was isolated from a human donor who had recovered from COVID-19. Recombination joined TRBV7-9 with TRBJ2-7; a weak D assignment points to TRBD2 (6 bases agree). The DNA sequence is as follows: TGTGCCAGCAGCTTAAACACCCTAGCGAACGAGCAGTACTTC. This codes for CASSLNTLANEQYF.